Sequencing of this T cell receptor beta chain was carried out in a study of CD8+ T cells in alopecia areata. Overall study results and limits: Mice showed TCR sharing more clearly than patients did, possibly owing to HLA. Administration of tofacitinib significantly diminished scalp clonality and expanded CD8+ clones within the top 100.

Treatment given: oral pan-JAK inhibitor, 5-10 mg twice daily. Once RNA had been extracted, it was reverse transcribed into cDNA to act as the sequencing template. Sequencing was performed with immunoSEQ multiplex PCR; in TCRdb, only in-frame clones are kept and a portion is missing. The table includes over 150,000 clones, about 60% detected once. Worth noting for this clone: Its antigen is not known.

Trimming stripped 5 bases from V and 1 base from J, with 13 bases between. There are 15 residues in the CDR3. Germline loops: CDR1 MGHRA, CDR2 YSYEKL. The source was CD4+ T cells sorted from blood, collected at week 4, from a patient treated with tofacitinib. V and J are TRBV4-1 and TRBJ2-3; no clear D. The sequence came from a human donor with alopecia areata. The CDR3 reads CASSLTPVGTDTQYF. The CDR3 DNA sequence: TGCGCCAGCAGCTTAACACCGGTGGGCACAGATACGCAGTATTTT.